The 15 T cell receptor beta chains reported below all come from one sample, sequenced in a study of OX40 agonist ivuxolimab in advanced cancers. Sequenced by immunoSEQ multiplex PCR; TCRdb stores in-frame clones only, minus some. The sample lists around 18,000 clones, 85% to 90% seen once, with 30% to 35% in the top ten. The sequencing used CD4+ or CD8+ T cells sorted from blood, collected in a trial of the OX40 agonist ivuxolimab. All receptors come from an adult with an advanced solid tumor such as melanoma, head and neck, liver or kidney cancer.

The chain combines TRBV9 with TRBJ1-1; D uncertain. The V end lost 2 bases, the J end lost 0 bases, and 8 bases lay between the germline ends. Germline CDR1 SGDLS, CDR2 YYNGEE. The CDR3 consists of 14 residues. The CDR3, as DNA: TGTGCCAGCAGCGTCGGCACCCTGAACACTGAAGCTTTCTTT. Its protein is CASSVGTLNTEAFF. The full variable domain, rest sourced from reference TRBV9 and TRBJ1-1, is DSGVTQTPKHLITATGQRVTLRCSPRSGDLSVYWYQQSLDQGLQFLIQYYNGEERAKGNILERFSAQQFPDLHSELNLSSLELGDSALYFCASSVGTLNTEAFFGQGTRLTVV.

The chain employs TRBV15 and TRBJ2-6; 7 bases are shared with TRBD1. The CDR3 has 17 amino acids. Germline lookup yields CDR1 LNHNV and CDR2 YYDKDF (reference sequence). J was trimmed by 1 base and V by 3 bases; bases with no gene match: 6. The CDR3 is CATSSRGPGSGANVLTF. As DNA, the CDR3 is TGTGCCACCAGCAGTAGGGGGCCGGGGTCTGGGGCCAACGTCCTGACTTTC.

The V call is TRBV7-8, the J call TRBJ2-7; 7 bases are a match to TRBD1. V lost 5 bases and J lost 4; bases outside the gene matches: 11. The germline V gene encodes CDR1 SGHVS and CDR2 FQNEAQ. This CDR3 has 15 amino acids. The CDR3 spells CASSREGATGYEQYF. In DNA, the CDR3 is TGTGCCAGCAGCCGTGAGGGGGCAACGGGGTACGAGCAGTACTTC. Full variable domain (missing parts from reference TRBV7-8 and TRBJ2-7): GAGVSQSPRYKVAKRGQDVALRCDPISGHVSLFWYQQALGQGPEFLTYFQNEAQLDKSGLPSDRFFAERPEGSVSTLKIQRTQQEDSAVYLCASSREGATGYEQYFGPGTRLTVT.

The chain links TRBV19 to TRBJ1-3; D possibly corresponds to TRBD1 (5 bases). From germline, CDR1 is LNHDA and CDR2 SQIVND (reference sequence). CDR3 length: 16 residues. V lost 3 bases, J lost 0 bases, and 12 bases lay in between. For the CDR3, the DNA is TGTGCCAGTAGTATGGGGACCCCGAGCTCTGGAAACACCATATATTTT. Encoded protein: CASSMGTPSSGNTIYF.

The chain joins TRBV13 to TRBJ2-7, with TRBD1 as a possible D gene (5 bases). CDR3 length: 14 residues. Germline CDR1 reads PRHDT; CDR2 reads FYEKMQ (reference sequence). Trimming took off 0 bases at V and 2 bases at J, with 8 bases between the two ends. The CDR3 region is CASSLGQGPYEQYF. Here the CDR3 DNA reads TGTGCCAGCAGCTTAGGCCAGGGTCCCTACGAGCAGTACTTC.

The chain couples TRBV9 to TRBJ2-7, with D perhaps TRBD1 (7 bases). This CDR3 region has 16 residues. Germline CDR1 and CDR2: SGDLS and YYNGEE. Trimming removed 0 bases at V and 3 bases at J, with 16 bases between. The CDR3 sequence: CASSVEGGGGFYEQYF. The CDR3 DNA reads TGTGCCAGCAGCGTAGAAGGAGGGGGCGGTTTCTACGAGCAGTACTTC.

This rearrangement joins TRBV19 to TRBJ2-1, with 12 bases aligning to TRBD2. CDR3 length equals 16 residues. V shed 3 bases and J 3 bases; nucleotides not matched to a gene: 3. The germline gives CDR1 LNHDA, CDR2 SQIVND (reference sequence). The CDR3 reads CASSILAGGNYNEQFF. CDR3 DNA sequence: TGTGCCAGTAGTATCCTAGCGGGGGGGAACTACAATGAGCAGTTCTTC.

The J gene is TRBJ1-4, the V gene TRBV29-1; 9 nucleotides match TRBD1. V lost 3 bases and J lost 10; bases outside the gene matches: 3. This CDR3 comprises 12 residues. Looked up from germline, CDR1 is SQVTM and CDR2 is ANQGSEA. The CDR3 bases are TGCAGCGTTGAGACAGGGGGAGGAAAACTGTTTTTT. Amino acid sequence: CSVETGGGKLFF.

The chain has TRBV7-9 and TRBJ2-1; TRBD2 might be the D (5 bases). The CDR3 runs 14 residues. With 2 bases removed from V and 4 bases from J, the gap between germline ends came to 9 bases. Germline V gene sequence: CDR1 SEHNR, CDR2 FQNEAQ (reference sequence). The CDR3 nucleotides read TGTGCCAGCAGCTTACTTCTAGCTTACAATGAGCAGTTCTTC. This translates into CASSLLLAYNEQFF.

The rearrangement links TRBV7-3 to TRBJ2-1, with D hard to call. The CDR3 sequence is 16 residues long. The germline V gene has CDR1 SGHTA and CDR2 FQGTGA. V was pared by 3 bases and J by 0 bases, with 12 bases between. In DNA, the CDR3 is TGTGCCAGCAGCTTTCCCGGGTTTAGCTCCTACAATGAGCAGTTCTTC. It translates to CASSFPGFSSYNEQFF.

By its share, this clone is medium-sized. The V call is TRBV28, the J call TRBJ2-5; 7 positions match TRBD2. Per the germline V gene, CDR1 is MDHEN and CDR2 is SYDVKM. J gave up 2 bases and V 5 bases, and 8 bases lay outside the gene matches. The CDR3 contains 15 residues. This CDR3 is CASSLHPGGQETQYF. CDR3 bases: TGTGCCAGCAGTCTCCACCCGGGGGGTCAAGAGACCCAGTACTTC.

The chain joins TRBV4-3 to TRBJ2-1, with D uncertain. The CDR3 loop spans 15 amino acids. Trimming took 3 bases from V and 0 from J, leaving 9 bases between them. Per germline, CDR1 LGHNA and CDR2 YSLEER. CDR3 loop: CASSHTASSYNEQFF. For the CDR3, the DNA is TGCGCCAGCAGCCACACAGCGAGCTCCTACAATGAGCAGTTCTTC.

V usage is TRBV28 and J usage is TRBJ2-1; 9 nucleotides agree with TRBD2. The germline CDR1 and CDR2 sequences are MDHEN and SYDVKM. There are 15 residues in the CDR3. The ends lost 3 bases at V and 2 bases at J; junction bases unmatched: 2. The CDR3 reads CASSFLAGTYNEQFF. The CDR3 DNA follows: TGTGCCAGCAGTTTCCTAGCGGGGACCTACAATGAGCAGTTCTTC.

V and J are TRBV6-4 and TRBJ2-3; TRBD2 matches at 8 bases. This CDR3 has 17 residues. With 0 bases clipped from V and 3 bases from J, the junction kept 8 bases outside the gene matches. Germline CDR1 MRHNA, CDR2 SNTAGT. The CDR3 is CASSDSTSGSGTDTQYF. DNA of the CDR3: TGTGCCAGCAGTGACTCGACAAGCGGGAGTGGAACAGATACGCAGTATTTT.

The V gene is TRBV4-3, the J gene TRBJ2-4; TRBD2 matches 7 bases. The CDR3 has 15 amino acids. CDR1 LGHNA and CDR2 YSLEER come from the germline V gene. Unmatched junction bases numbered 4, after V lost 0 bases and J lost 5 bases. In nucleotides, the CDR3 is TGCGCCAGCAGCCAAGACCCTAGCGGACAAAACATTCAGTACTTC. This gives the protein CASSQDPSGQNIQYF.